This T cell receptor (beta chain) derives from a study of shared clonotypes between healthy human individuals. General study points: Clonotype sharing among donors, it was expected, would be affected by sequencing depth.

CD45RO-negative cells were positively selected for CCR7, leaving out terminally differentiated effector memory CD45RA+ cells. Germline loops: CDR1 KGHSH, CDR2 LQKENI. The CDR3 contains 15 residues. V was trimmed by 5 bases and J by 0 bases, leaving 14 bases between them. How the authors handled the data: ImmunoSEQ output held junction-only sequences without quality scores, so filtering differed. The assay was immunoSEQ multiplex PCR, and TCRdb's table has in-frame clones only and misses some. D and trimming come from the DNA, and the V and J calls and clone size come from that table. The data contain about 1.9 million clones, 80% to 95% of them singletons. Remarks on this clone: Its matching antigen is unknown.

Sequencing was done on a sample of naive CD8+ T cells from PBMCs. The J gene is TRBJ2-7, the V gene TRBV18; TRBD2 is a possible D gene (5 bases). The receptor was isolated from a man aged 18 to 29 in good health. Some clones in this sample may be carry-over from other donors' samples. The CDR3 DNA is TGTGCCAGCTCATCCCTAGCCCCACCCTCCTACGAGCAGTACTTC. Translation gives CASSSLAPPSYEQYF.